The entry that follows covers one T cell receptor (beta chain) sequence. The CDR3 has 17 amino acids. After removal of 2 bases from V and 4 bases from J, the junction contained 10 bases not matched to a gene. CDR1 and CDR2 from the germline V gene are SNHLY and FYNNEI. The method was immunoSEQ multiplex PCR; TCRdb's version includes in-frame clones alone and lacks a portion of them. The profile shows under 150,000 clones, roughly 90% of them singletons. The data were taken from a study of T cell responses to AZD1222 COVID-19 vaccine. This rearrangement joins TRBV2 to TRBJ2-1; 8 bases fit TRBD2. The source was peripheral blood, collected 28 days after the second AZD1222 dose. This clonotype was sampled from an adult who received the AZD1222 COVID-19 vaccine. The DNA for the CDR3 is TGTGCCAGCAGTGAAAGAGTAGGGAGCGGGGGTTACAATGAGCAGTTCTTC. Amino acids: CASSERVGSGGYNEQFF.